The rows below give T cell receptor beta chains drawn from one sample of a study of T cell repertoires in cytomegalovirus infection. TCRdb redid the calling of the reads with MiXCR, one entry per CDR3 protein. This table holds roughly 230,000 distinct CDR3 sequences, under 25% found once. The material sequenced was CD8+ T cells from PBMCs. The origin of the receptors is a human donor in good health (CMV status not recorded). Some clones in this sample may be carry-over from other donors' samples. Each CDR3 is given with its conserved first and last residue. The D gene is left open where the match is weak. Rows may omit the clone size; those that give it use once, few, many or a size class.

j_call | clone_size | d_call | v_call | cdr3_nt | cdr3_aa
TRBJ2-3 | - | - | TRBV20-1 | TGCAGTGCTAGAGATCTTTGGGGGGACGGCACAGATACGCAGTATTTT | CSARDLWGDGTDTQYF
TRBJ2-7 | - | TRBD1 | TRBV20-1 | TGCAGTGCTAGAGATAGGACAGGGTGGTCCTACGAGCAGTACTTC | CSARDRTGWSYEQYF
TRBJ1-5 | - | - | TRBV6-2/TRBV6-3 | TGTGCCAGCAGTTCGGGACTTTTGAAACATCAGCCCCAGCATTTT | CASSSGLLKHQPQHF
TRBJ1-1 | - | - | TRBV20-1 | TGCAGTGCTAGAGATCACATAGCGGGAGCCACTGAAGCTTTCTTT | CSARDHIAGATEAFF
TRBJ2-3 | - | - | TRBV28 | TGTGCCAGCAGTGATGACAGTACAGATACGCAGTATTTT | CASSDDSTDTQYF
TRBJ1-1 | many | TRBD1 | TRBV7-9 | TGTGCCAGCAGCTTAAGCCCGACAGGGTTGAACACTGAAGCTTTCTTT | CASSLSPTGLNTEAFF
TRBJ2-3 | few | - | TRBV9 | TGTGCCAGCACGGGAAGGGCAGAAGATACGCAGTATTTT | CASTGRAEDTQYF
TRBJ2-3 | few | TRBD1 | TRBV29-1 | TGCAGCGTTGACAGGGGGCCAAGCACAGATACGCAGTATTTT | CSVDRGPSTDTQYF
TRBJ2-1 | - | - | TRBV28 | TGTGCCAGCAGTTTAGGTAATATGTGGTCGAATGAGCAGTTCTTC | CASSLGNMWSNEQFF
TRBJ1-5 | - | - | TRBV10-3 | TGTGCCATCAGTGATAATAGCAATCAGCCCCAGCATTTT | CAISDNSNQPQHF